Each of the 4 T cell receptor beta chains below was sequenced from the same sample in a study of blood T cell repertoires in COVID-19. Profiled with immunoSEQ multiplex PCR; TCRdb holds only in-frame clones, not every one. The sample has about 200,000 clones, 65% to 90% seen once. Sequencing was done on a sample of peripheral blood. These receptors came from a man aged 80 or over with acute or convalescent COVID-19.

This clone was seen once. This chain connects TRBV24-1 to TRBJ1-2, with D unclear. The CDR3 totals 12 residues. The germline V gene encodes CDR1 KGHDR and CDR2 SFDVKD. Trimming took off 4 bases at V and 3 bases at J, with 5 bases between the two ends. This chain's CDR3 is CATSDGYYGYTF. CDR3 nucleotide sequence: TGTGCCACCAGTGACGGGTACTATGGCTACACCTTC.

The chain is built from TRBV5-1 and TRBJ1-1; the D is unclear. Germline CDR1 reads SGHRS; CDR2 reads YFSETQ. The CDR3 loop spans 15 amino acids. V dropped 0 bases and J dropped 0 bases, with 9 bases sitting between them. The CDR3 sequence is CASSLGAGVNTEAFF. In DNA form, the CDR3 reads TGCGCCAGCAGCTTGGGAGCAGGTGTGAACACTGAAGCTTTCTTT.

This chain uses TRBV7-2 with TRBJ1-2; 10 nucleotides line up with TRBD1. CDR1 SGHTA and CDR2 FQGNSA come from the germline V gene. The CDR3 totals 16 residues. With 5 bases clipped from V and 4 bases from J, the junction kept 10 bases outside the gene matches. The CDR3 protein is CASSTGTGARGYGYTF. In nucleotides, the CDR3 is TGTGCCAGCAGCACCGGGACAGGGGCACGGGGCTATGGCTACACCTTC.

The rearrangement joins TRBV3-1 (or the pseudogene TRBV3-2) to TRBJ2-1, with 10 bases that match TRBD1. The CDR3 sequence is 13 residues long. Per the germline V gene, CDR1 is LGHDT and CDR2 is YNNKEL (reference sequence). Trimming removed 4 bases from V and 14 bases from J; junction bases left unmatched: 8. Written as DNA, the CDR3 is TGTGCCAGCAGCCGGGGACAGGGGACTGTGGAGTTCTTC. Translated: CASSRGQGTVEFF.